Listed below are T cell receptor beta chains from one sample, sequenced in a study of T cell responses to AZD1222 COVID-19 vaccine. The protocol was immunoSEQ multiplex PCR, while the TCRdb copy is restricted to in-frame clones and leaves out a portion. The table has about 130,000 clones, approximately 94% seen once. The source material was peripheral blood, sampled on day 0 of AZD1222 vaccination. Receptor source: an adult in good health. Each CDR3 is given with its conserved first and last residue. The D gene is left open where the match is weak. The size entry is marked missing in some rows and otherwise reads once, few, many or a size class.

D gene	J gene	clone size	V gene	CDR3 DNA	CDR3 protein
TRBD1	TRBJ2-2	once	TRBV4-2	TGTGCCAGCAGCCAAGATGAAACCGGGACAGCGAACACCGGGGAGCTGTTTTTT	CASSQDETGTANTGELFF
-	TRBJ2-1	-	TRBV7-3	TGTGCCAGCAGCCCCGGACTGGGCTCCTACAATGAGCAGTTCTTC	CASSPGLGSYNEQFF
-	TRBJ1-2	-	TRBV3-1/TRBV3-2	TGTGCCAGCAGCCAAGATTTATCGTATGGCTACACCTTC	CASSQDLSYGYTF
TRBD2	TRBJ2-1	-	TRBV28	TGTGCCAGCAGTTCCAGACTAGCGGGAGTGCCCAATGAGCAGTTCTTC	CASSSRLAGVPNEQFF
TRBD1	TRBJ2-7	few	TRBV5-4	TGTGCCAGCAGCTTAAACAGGGGGTACGAGCAGTACTTC	CASSLNRGYEQYF
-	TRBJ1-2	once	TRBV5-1	TGCGCCAGCAGCTTGGCCGTGTGGGAGAGCTCTAACTATGGCTACACCTTC	CASSLAVWESSNYGYTF
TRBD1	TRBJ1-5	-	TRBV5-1	TGCGCCAGCAGCCCCCAACCGACAGGGATCAATCAGCCCCAGCATTTT	CASSPQPTGINQPQHF
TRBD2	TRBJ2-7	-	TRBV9	TGTGCCAGCAGCGGCGGGACTAGCGGGATACGTTCCGAGCAGTACTTC	CASSGGTSGIRSEQYF
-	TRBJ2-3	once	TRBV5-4	TGTGCCAGCAGCTCCGGCCGTGGCACAGATACGCAGTATTTT	CASSSGRGTDTQYF
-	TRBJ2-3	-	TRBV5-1	TGCGCCAGCAGCTTGGACAGGGGCACAGATACGCAGTATTTT	CASSLDRGTDTQYF
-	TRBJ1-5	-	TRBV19	TGTGCCAGTAGTATTCAGGGTCCCATCAGCAATCAGCCCCAGCATTTT	CASSIQGPISNQPQHF
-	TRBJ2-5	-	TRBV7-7	TGTGCCAGCAGCCCTTCGCTAGGAGGGGAAACCCAAGAGACCCAGTACTTC	CASSPSLGGETQETQYF
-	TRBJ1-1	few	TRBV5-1	TGCGCCAGCAGCTTGGGGGGGAACACTGAAGCTTTCTTT	CASSLGGNTEAFF
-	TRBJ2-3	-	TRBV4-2	TGTGCCAGCAGCCAAGCGGCCGATACGCAGTATTTT	CASSQAADTQYF
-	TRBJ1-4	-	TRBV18	TGTGCCAGCTCTCCTTTCGATCCAGGGGATAATGAAAAACTGTTTTTT	CASSPFDPGDNEKLFF
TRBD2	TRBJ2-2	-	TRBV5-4	TGTGCCAGCAGCCTACTAGCGGGAGTTGCCGGGGAGCTGTTTTTT	CASSLLAGVAGELFF
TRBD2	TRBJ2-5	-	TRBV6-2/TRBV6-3	TGTGCCAGCAGTAAACCGGGACTAGCGGGAGGTTACTTGCAGACCCAGTACTTC	CASSKPGLAGGYLQTQYF
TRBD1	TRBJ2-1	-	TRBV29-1	TGCAGCATACAGGGGCACGCCTACAATGAGCAGTTCTTC	CSIQGHAYNEQFF
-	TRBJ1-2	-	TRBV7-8	TGTGCCAGCAGCTTATACGGGGGGGGCTATGGCTACACCTTC	CASSLYGGGYGYTF